This T cell receptor (beta chain) was observed in a study of T cell repertoires in cytomegalovirus infection. Study information: In public TCR beta signatures, there were indications of both CMV infection and matching HLA type.

A single record per CDR3 protein comes from TCRdb applying MiXCR to the reads. This sample has some 280,000 distinct CDR3 sequences, with approximately 15% found just once. Trimming stripped 3 bases from V and 9 bases from J, with 21 bases between. This CDR3 region has 16 residues. Germline V CDR1 and CDR2: MDHEN, SYDVKM. This clonotype has at least ten counts. Sequencing used PBMCs. This rearrangement joins TRBV28 to TRBJ2-1; the D gene could be TRBD1 or TRBD2 (5 bases each). The TCR sequence derives from a human donor in good health (CMV status not recorded). Some clones in this sample may be carry-over from other donors' samples. CDR3 region: CASSLVSGTAIGEQFF. CDR3 coding DNA: TGTGCCAGCAGTTTGGTTTCTGGGACGGCAATCGGTGAGCAGTTCTTC.